This T cell receptor (beta chain) was identified in a study of identical twins. Whole-study findings and limits: Sequences that were beta out-of-frame showed weaker excess twin sharing.

Unique molecular identifiers were in the cDNA, with template-switch universal primer binding. TCRdb redid the calling of the 5' RACE reads with MiXCR, one entry per CDR3 protein. This sample has about 790,000 distinct CDR3 sequences; around a sixth occur once, and the top ten carry approximately 14%. The ends were cut back, 6 bases at V and 5 bases at J, with 11 bases in the middle. This CDR3 has 12 residues. Germline V lookup: CDR1 LGHDT, CDR2 YNNKEL (reference sequence). This clonotype was detected only once. Its antigen is undetermined. The same data also went into a second study, on T cells expressing NK-cell markers. That study reports: Sequencing of TCR beta repertoires drew on sorted CD3+CD56+NKG2C+, CD3+CD56+NKG2C- and CD3+CD56-NKG2C+ T cells. For four donors, these clonotypes were likewise the leading ones in the CD3+CD56-NKG2C+ fraction.

The sequenced material came from PBMCs. The rearrangement joins TRBV3-1 to TRBJ2-7; maybe TRBD2 (5 bases). This TCR was sampled from a woman under 30 in good health. The CDR3 DNA reads as TGTGCCAGCAGTATTAGCGACAACGAGCAGTACTTC. Amino acid sequence: CASSISDNEQYF.